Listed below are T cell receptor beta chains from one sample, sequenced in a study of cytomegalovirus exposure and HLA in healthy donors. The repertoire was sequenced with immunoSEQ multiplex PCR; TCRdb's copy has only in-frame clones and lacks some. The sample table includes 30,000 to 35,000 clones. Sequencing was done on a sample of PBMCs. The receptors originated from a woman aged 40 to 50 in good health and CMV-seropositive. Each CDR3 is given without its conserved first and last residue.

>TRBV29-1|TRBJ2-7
SVGGQSISYEQY
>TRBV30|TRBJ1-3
AWSVRGRVSGNTIY
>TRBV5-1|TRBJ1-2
ASSLVLTGDYGYT
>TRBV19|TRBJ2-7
ASSIAAGSTYEQY
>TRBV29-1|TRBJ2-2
SVESSANTGELF
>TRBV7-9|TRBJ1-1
ASSLSSGLKAF
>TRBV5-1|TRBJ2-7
ASSPQPPGTGGYEQY
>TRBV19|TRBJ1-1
ASSTFGGVKNTEAF
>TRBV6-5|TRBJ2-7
ASSYSRLAGVYEQY
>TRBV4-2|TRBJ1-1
ASSQDAGGTGGLPTEAF
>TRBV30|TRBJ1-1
AWSTIIHRGPAEAF
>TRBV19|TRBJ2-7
ASSMEPSEQY
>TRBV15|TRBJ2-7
ATSRARGEGYEQY
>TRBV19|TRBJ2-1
ASSIGGASVNEQF
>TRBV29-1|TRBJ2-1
SVVQGADLGSYNEQF
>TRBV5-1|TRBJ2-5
ASSVGQGETQY
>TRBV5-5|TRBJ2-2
ASSWGANTGELF
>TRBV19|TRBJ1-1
ASSSTGGNTEAF
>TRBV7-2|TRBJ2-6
ASSVGQVRANVLT
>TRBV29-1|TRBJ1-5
SVGAGGNQPQH
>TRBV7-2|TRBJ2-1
ASSKTGTRYNEQF
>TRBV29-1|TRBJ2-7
SVESAGYEQY
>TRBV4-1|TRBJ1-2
ASSQADRGRLGGYT
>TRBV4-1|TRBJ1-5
ASSQGWTGSNQPQH
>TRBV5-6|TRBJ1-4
ASSLVPNEKLF
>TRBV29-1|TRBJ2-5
SVGASEETQY
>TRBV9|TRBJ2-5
ASSGDRGFVEETQY
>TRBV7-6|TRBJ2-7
ASSENNGEYEQY
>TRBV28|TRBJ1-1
ASSSDWGANTEAF
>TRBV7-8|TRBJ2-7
ASSLSLVYEQY
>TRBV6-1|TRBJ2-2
ASSEGSGRASGELF
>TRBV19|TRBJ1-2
ASSLRDRSGYT
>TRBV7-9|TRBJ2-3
ASSSAGGTDTQY
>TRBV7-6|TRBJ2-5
ASSPGGTQY
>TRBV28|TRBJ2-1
ASSLWTRSNEQF
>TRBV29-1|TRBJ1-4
SVVWPGKANEKLF
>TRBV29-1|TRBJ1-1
SVGEDGNTEAF
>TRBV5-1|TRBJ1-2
ASSLVGQGEIDGYT
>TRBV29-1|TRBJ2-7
SVQGSAYEQY
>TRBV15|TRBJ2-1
ATSRDRGGGYDEQF
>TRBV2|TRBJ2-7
ASSALTRNEQY
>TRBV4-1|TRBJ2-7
ASSQRQGDYEQY
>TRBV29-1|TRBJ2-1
SARTGGYNEQF
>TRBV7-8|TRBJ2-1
ASSLGKGERNEQF